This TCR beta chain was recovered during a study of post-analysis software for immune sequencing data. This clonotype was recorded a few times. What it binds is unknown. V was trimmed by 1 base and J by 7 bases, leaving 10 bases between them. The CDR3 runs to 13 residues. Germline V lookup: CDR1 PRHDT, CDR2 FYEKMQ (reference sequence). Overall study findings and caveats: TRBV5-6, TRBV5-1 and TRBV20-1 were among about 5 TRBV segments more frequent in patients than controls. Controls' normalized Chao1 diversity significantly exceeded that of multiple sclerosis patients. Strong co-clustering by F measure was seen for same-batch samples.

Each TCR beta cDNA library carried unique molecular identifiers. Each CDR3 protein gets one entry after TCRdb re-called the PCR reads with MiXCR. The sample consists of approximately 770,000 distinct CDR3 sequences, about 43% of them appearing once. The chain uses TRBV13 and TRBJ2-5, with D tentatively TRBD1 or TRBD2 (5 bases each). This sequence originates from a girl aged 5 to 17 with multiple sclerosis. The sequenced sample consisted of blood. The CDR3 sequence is CASSLAGDGTQYF. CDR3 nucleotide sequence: TGTGCCAGCAGCTTAGCCGGGGACGGGACCCAGTACTTC.